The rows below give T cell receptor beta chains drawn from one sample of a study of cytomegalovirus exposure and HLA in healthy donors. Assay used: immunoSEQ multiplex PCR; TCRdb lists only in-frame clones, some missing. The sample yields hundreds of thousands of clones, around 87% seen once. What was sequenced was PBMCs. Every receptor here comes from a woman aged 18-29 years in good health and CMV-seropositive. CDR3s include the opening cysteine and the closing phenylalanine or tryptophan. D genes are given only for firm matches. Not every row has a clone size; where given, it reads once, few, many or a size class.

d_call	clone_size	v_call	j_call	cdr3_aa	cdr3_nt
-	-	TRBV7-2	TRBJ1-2	CASSLNSYGYTF	TGTGCCAGCAGCTTAAACTCCTATGGCTACACCTTC
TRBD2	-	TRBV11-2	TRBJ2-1	CASSPLAGGIYNEQFF	TGTGCCAGCAGCCCTCTAGCGGGAGGGATCTACAATGAGCAGTTCTTC
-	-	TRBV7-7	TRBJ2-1	CASSELARTSSYNEQFF	TGTGCTAGCAGTGAGTTGGCGCGAACTAGCTCCTACAATGAGCAGTTCTTC
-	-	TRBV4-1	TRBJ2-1	CASSQTGREQFF	TGCGCCAGCAGCCAAACGGGGAGAGAGCAGTTCTTC
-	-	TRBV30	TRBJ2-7	CAWSASRVEQYF	TGTGCCTGGAGTGCGTCGAGAGTCGAGCAGTACTTC
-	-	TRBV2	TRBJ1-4	CASSESPRGEKLFF	TGTGCCAGCAGTGAAAGCCCCCGTGGTGAAAAACTGTTTTTT
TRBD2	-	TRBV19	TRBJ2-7	CASSILPASGSHEQYF	TGTGCCAGTAGTATCCTCCCGGCTAGCGGGAGCCACGAGCAGTACTTC
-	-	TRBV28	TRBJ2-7	CASSLPGFSYEQYF	TGTGCCAGCAGTCTTCCAGGGTTCTCCTACGAGCAGTACTTC
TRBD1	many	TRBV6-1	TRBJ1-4	CASSEGQGNEKLFF	TGTGCCAGCAGTGAAGGACAGGGCAACGAAAAACTGTTTTTT
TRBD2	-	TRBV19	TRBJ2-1	CASSLPEVAGGEYEQFF	TGTGCCAGTAGCCTCCCCGAGGTAGCGGGAGGAGAGTATGAGCAGTTCTTC
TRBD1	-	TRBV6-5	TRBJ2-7	CASSAGTGTYEQYF	TGTGCCAGCAGTGCCGGGACAGGAACCTACGAGCAGTACTTC
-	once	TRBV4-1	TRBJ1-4	CASSPGLGEEKLFF	TGCGCCAGCAGCCCGGGACTTGGAGAAGAAAAACTGTTTTTT
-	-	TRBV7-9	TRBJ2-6	CASSVSFSGANVLTF	TGTGCCAGCAGCGTATCTTTCTCTGGGGCCAACGTCCTGACTTTC
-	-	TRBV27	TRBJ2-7	CASSLGGVSSYEQYF	TGTGCCAGCAGTTTAGGCGGCGTAAGCTCCTACGAGCAGTACTTC
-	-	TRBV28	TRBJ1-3	CASRLDRSLSGNTIYF	TGTGCCAGCAGGTTAGACAGGTCCCTCTCTGGAAACACCATATATTTT
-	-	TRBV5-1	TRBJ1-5	CASSLRQDQPQHF	TGCGCCAGCAGCCTGCGACAGGATCAGCCCCAGCATTTT
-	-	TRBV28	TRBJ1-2	CASSPPGTHGYTF	TGTGCCAGCAGTCCCCCCGGGACTCATGGCTACACCTTC
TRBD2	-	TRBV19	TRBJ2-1	CASTKGLAGGDEQFF	TGTGCCAGTACTAAGGGACTAGCGGGGGGGGATGAGCAGTTCTTC
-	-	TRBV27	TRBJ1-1	CASSLRVRVPENTEAFF	TGTGCCAGCAGTTTACGGGTGCGGGTTCCCGAGAACACTGAAGCTTTCTTT
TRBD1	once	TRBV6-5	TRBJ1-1	CASSSWDRPSGAFF	TGTGCCAGCAGTTCCTGGGACAGGCCGAGTGGAGCTTTCTTT
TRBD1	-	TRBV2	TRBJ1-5	CASRDRDRGPSNQPQHF	TGTGCCAGCAGAGACCGGGACAGGGGGCCGAGCAATCAGCCCCAGCATTTT
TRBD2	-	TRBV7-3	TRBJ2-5	CASSSPGLAGKQETQYF	TGTGCCAGCAGCTCACCGGGACTAGCGGGAAAGCAAGAGACCCAGTACTTC
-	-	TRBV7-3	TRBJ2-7	CASSLTGQFKQYF	TGTGCCAGCAGCTTAACGGGCCAGTTCAAGCAGTACTTC
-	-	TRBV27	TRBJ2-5	CASSAYMGAETQYF	TGTGCCAGCAGTGCGTACATGGGGGCAGAGACCCAGTACTTC
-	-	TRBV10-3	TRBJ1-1	CAITPGEYTEAFF	TGTGCCATCACGCCAGGGGAGTACACTGAAGCTTTCTTT
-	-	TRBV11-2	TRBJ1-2	CASSLADGSYYGYTF	TGTGCCAGCAGCTTAGCGGACGGGAGCTACTATGGCTACACCTTC
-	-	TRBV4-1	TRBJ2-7	CASSQVSRGGYEQYF	TGCGCCAGCAGCCAAGTCTCCAGAGGCGGCTACGAGCAGTACTTC
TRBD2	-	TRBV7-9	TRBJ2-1	CASSRPGLAGNEQFF	TGTGCCAGCAGCCGACCGGGACTAGCGGGCAATGAGCAGTTCTTC
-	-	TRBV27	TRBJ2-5	CASGVGGLEETQYF	TGTGCCAGCGGGGTAGGAGGGCTTGAAGAGACCCAGTACTTC
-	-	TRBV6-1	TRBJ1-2	CASSSLTASNGYTF	TGTGCCAGCAGTTCGTTGACTGCCTCCAATGGCTACACCTTC
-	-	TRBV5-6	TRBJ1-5	CASSRTGYSNQPQHF	TGTGCCAGCAGCCGAACAGGGTATAGCAATCAGCCCCAGCATTTT
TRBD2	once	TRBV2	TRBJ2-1	CASRGRLAGGNEQFF	TGTGCCAGCAGGGGCCGGCTAGCGGGAGGCAATGAGCAGTTCTTC
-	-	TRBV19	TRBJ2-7	CASSGTYDEQYF	TGTGCCAGCTCAGGGACTTACGACGAGCAGTACTTC
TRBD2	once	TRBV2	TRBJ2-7	CASSVGGRLTYEQYF	TGTGCCAGCAGTGTCGGCGGGAGGCTTACCTACGAGCAGTACTTC
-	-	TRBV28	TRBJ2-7	CASSLCVLDSYEQYF	TGTGCCAGCAGTTTATGCGTACTCGACTCCTACGAGCAGTACTTC
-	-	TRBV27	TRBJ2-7	CASSFSGGEQYF	TGTGCCAGCAGTTTTTCGGGTGGGGAGCAGTACTTC
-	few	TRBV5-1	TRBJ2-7	CASSSRDKPYEQYF	TGCGCCAGCAGCTCCCGGGACAAACCCTACGAGCAGTACTTC
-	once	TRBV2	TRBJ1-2	CASTVGLRLRDYGYTF	TGTGCCAGCACAGTTGGACTAAGGCTTCGGGACTATGGCTACACCTTC
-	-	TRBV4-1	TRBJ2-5	CASSQEIEVTETQYF	TGCGCCAGCAGCCAAGAAATCGAGGTTACAGAGACCCAGTACTTC
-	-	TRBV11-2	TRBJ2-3	CASSLGTATDTQYF	TGTGCCAGCAGCTTAGGGACAGCCACAGATACGCAGTATTTT
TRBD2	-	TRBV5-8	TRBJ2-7	CASSPAGSYEQYF	TGTGCCAGCAGCCCAGCGGGGAGCTACGAGCAGTACTTC
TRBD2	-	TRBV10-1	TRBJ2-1	CASSETSGIFNEQFF	TGCGCCAGCAGTGAGACTAGCGGGATCTTCAATGAGCAGTTCTTC
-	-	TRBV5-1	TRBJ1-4	CASSSQASTNEKLFF	TGCGCCAGCAGCTCTCAGGCTTCAACTAATGAAAAACTGTTTTTT
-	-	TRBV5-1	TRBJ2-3	CASSMTTSTDTQYF	TGCGCCAGCAGTATGACTACAAGCACAGATACGCAGTATTTT
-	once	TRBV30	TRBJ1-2	CAWNLGVLGYTF	TGTGCCTGGAACCTAGGAGTTTTGGGCTACACCTTC
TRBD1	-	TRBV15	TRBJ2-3	CATSRGTGGTDTQYF	TGTGCCACCAGCAGAGGGACAGGGGGCACAGATACGCAGTATTTT
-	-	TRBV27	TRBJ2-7	CASRAFSEQYF	TGTGCCAGCAGAGCTTTTAGCGAGCAGTACTTC
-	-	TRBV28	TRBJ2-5	CASSRTGLQETQYF	TGTGCCAGCAGTAGAACAGGTTTACAAGAGACCCAGTACTTC
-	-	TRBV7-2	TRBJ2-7	CASSFRDTSYEQYF	TGTGCCAGCAGCTTCCGGGACACCTCCTACGAGCAGTACTTC
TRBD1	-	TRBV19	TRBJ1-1	CASSKDRGRTEAFF	TGTGCCAGTAGTAAGGACAGGGGGAGGACTGAAGCTTTCTTT